Listed here are 27 T cell receptor beta chains from one sample, sequenced in a study of shared clonotypes between healthy human individuals. Naive CD8 isolation took CD45RO-negative cells positively selected for CCR7 and excluded terminally differentiated effector memory CD45RA+ cells. Repertoires were generated with immunoSEQ multiplex PCR, while TCRdb's copy carries only in-frame clones and drops some. The sample carries fewer than 1 million clones, about 96% recorded once. The source material was naive CD8+ T cells sorted from blood. These receptors were taken from a man aged 25-40 years in good health.

The chain links TRBV11-2 to TRBJ1-2; no reliable D call. The CDR3 has 11 amino acids. Trimming stripped 5 bases from V and 7 bases from J, with 8 bases between. Germline CDR1 is SGHAT and CDR2 is FQNNGV. The CDR3 reads CASSPAGGYTF. The CDR3 nucleotides read TGTGCCAGCAGCCCAGCCGGTGGCTACACCTTC.

The chain has TRBV6-4 and TRBJ2-1; no definite D call. This CDR3 is 13 amino acids long. V was pared by 4 bases and J by 4 bases, with 8 bases between. Germline loops: CDR1 MRHNA, CDR2 SNTAGT. CDR3 protein: CASSAFSYNEQFF. Written as DNA, the CDR3 is TGTGCCAGCAGTGCCTTTTCTTACAATGAGCAGTTCTTC.

The V call is TRBV11-2, the J call TRBJ2-2; possibly TRBD1 for D (6 bases). The V end lost 6 bases, the J end lost 0 bases, and 14 bases lay between the germline ends. The CDR3 consists of 16 residues. Germline lookup yields CDR1 SGHAT and CDR2 FQNNGV. CDR3 sequence (DNA): TGTGCCAGCAGGACCTACGGGACAACGAACACCGGGGAGCTGTTTTTT. Its translation: CASRTYGTTNTGELFF.

The chain is built from TRBV21-1 and TRBJ2-7; the table gives TRBD1 as D, unverified against the DNA. TRBV21-1 is a listed pseudogene. The CDR3 loop spans 17 amino acids. CDR3 loop: CASSKDRRQGKLGEQYF. As DNA, the CDR3 is TGTGCCAGCAGCAAAGATCGGAGACAGGGGAAATTGGGGGAGCAGTACTTC.

The V call is TRBV18, the J call TRBJ2-7, with 7 bases aligning to TRBD2. The CDR3 contains 16 residues. V dropped 1 base and J dropped 2; count of bases not matched to a gene: 8. Germline V gene data show CDR1 as KGHSH and CDR2 as LQKENI. The CDR3 DNA reads TGTGCCAGCTCACCACGGCCGAGGGGAGGGCCCTACGAGCAGTACTTC. Translating it yields CASSPRPRGGPYEQYF.

This clone came up once. This sequence joins TRBV19 and TRBJ2-1; the D gene is possibly TRBD2 (6 bases). CDR3 size: 15 residues. Germline CDR1 is LNHDA and CDR2 is SQIVND (reference sequence). Between the trimmed V and J ends, which lost 3 bases and 2 bases, there was a span of 11 bases. CDR3 sequence reads: CASSIVSGAYNEQFF. The CDR3 nucleotides read TGTGCCAGTAGTATCGTTAGCGGAGCCTACAATGAGCAGTTCTTC. Looking up the rest from reference TRBV19 and TRBJ2-1 gives the full variable domain: DGGITQSPKYLFRKEGQNVTLSCEQNLNHDAMYWYRQDPGQGLRLIYYSQIVNDFQKGDIAEGYSVSREKKESFPLTVTSAQKNPTAFYLCASSIVSGAYNEQFFGPGTRLTVL.

The rearrangement links TRBV5-4 to TRBJ1-1; TRBD1 agrees at 7 bases. Looked up from germline, CDR1 is SGHNT and CDR2 is YYREEE (reference sequence). CDR3 length: 13 residues. J was trimmed by 6 bases and V by 0 bases; bases with no gene match: 2. The CDR3 nucleotides are TGTGCCAGCAGCTTGGGACAGGGCCCTGAAGCTTTCTTT. Its translation: CASSLGQGPEAFF.

This sequence joins TRBV19 and TRBJ2-1, with TRBD2 identical over 8 bases. Germline V gene data show CDR1 as LNHDA and CDR2 as SQIVND (reference sequence). V trimming: 6 bases; J trimming: 8 bases; junction bases outside the gene matches: 12. The CDR3 is made up of 15 amino acids. For the CDR3, the DNA is TGTGCCAGTAGCCCGGTAGCGGGGAGGGGCGATGAGCAGTTCTTC. Translation: CASSPVAGRGDEQFF.

The V and J genes are TRBV5-1 and TRBJ2-7; D is possibly TRBD1 (5 bases). Trimming removed 4 bases from V and 0 bases from J, with 14 bases in between. The CDR3 contains 15 residues. The V gene's germline CDR1 is SGHRS and CDR2 YFSETQ. CDR3 in amino acids: CASSPSLGDSYEQYF. As DNA, the CDR3 is TGCGCCAGCAGCCCGAGTCTAGGGGACTCCTACGAGCAGTACTTC. The full variable domain, completed using reference TRBV5-1 and TRBJ2-7, is KAGVTQTPRYLIKTRGQQVTLSCSPISGHRSVSWYQQTPGQGLQFLFEYFSETQRNKGNFPGRFSGRQFSNSRSEMNVSTLELGDSALYLCASSPSLGDSYEQYFGPGTRLTVT.

The chain recombines TRBV10-3 with TRBJ2-7; 11 nucleotides match TRBD2. Germline values: CDR1 ENHRY, CDR2 SYGVKD. This CDR3 has 15 residues. The J segment lost 5 bases and the V segment lost 2 bases, leaving 5 bases of the junction unmatched. CDR3 in DNA: TGTGCCATCAGTGAGCCACTAGCGGGAGAGGACGAGCAGTACTTC. Amino acid sequence: CAISEPLAGEDEQYF.

V and J are TRBV6-1 and TRBJ2-7; D is uncertain. V was cut by 10 bases and J by 3 bases, with 7 bases left in between. This CDR3 has 10 amino acids. The V gene's germline CDR1 is MNHNS and CDR2 SASEGT. The CDR3: CATDHYEQYF. The CDR3 coding sequence is TGTGCCACCGATCACTACGAGCAGTACTTC.

This chain connects TRBV9 to TRBJ1-2, with 7 bases lining up with TRBD1. Looked up from germline, CDR1 is SGDLS and CDR2 is YYNGEE. The trim removed 6 bases at V and 0 bases at J, leaving 14 bases unmatched. The CDR3 extends over 17 amino acids. DNA for the CDR3: TGTGCCAGCACCTTGTATTCCGGGACAGAGTCTAACTATGGCTACACCTTC. Encoded protein: CASTLYSGTESNYGYTF.

This clone has just one count. The rearrangement links TRBV27 to TRBJ1-1; TRBD1 might be the D (6 bases). The CDR3 is made up of 15 amino acids. V lost 6 bases and J 4 bases, leaving 18 bases between the germline ends. CDR1 MNHEY and CDR2 SMNVEV come from the germline V gene (reference sequence). The CDR3: CASSNRAGYSTEAFF. In DNA, the CDR3 is TGTGCCAGCAGCAACAGGGCGGGGTACAGCACTGAAGCTTTCTTT.

CDR3 in amino acids: CASSPGKGSQETQYF. The CDR3 bases are TGTGCCAGCAGCCCGGGGAAGGGAAGCCAAGAGACCCAGTACTTC. V and J are TRBV5-5 and TRBJ2-5, with D tentatively TRBD2 (5 bases). This CDR3 has 15 amino acids. CDR1 SGHKS and CDR2 YYEKEE come from the germline V gene (reference sequence). Trimming removed 4 bases from V and 1 base from J, with 14 bases in between. Based on the CDR3 plus reference TRBV5-5 and TRBJ2-5, the full variable domain is DAGVTQSPTHLIKTRGQQVTLRCSPISGHKSVSWYQQVLGQGPQFIFQYYEKEERGRGNFPDRFSARQFPNYSSELNVNALLLGDSALYLCASSPGKGSQETQYFGPGTRLLVL.

The V and J genes are TRBV9 and TRBJ2-2, with D perhaps given as TRBD1 or TRBD2 (5 bases each). Between the trimmed V and J ends, which lost 0 bases and 7 bases, there was a span of 13 bases. The germline gives CDR1 SGDLS, CDR2 YYNGEE. The CDR3 is made up of 15 amino acids. CDR3 in DNA: TGTGCCAGCAGCGTAGTTGGGGGAGCGAACGGGGAGCTGTTTTTT. As protein: CASSVVGGANGELFF.

Details on this clone: This CDR3 is also generated by other DNA sequences in the sample. The chain couples TRBV5-6 to TRBJ2-7; 10 bases line up with TRBD1. Trimming cost V 0 bases and J 2 bases; bases outside gene matches: 2. The CDR3 sequence is 15 residues long. Per germline, CDR1 SGHDT and CDR2 YYEEEE. DNA of the CDR3: TGTGCCAGCAGCTTGGCCGGACAGGGGGCCTACGAGCAGTACTTC. It specifies CASSLAGQGAYEQYF.

With regard to this clone: This sample also contains other DNA sequences that code for the same CDR3. This sequence joins TRBV30 and TRBJ2-7; no firm D call. CDR1 is GTSNPN and CDR2 is SVGIG in the germline V gene (reference sequence). The CDR3 is made up of 13 amino acids. The V end was cut by 0 bases, the J end by 3 bases, with 9 bases between. CDR3: CAWSVGPGYEQYF. Written as DNA, the CDR3 is TGTGCCTGGAGTGTCGGGCCTGGCTACGAGCAGTACTTC.

The chain is built from TRBV5-3 and TRBJ1-5; D gene ambiguous. TRBV5-3 is identified as an open reading frame with a role that is uncertain. V was pared by 4 bases and J by 3 bases, with 14 bases between. CDR3 length equals 15 residues. For the CDR3, the DNA is TGTGCCAGAAGCCATCGTCCAGCAGTCAATCAGCCCCAGCATTTT. Translating gives CARSHRPAVNQPQHF.

The rearrangement joins TRBV7-9 to TRBJ2-7; D is unclear. The CDR3 runs 12 residues. Germline V gene lookup returns CDR1 SEHNR and CDR2 FQNEAQ (reference sequence). V dropped 7 bases and J dropped 2 bases, with 9 bases sitting between them. The CDR3 DNA is TGTGCCAGCACCAGCTCCGCCTACGAGCAGTACTTC. It translates to CASTSSAYEQYF.

V is TRBV11-2 and J is TRBJ1-3; TRBD1 aligns across 9 bases. This CDR3 region has 17 residues. In germline, CDR1 is SGHAT, CDR2 FQNNGV. V lost 4 bases, J lost 1 base, and 8 bases stayed unmatched. Here the CDR3 reads CASSSINRGRSGNTIYF. CDR3 DNA: TGTGCCAGCAGCTCCATAAACAGGGGGCGATCTGGAAACACCATATATTTT. The full variable domain, its missing parts supplied by reference TRBV11-2 and TRBJ1-3, is EAGVAQSPRYKIIEKRQSVAFWCNPISGHATLYWYQQILGQGPKLLIQFQNNGVVDDSQLPKDRFSAERLKGVDSTLKIQPAKLEDSAVYLCASSSINRGRSGNTIYFGEGSWLTVV.

The chain links TRBV27 to TRBJ2-1; weak D call: TRBD1 (6 bases). V lost 6 bases and J lost 0, with 15 bases in between. The CDR3 spans 16 residues. Germline assignment: CDR1 MNHEY and CDR2 SMNVEV (reference sequence). In nucleotides, the CDR3 is TGTGCCAGCAGCGCTCCCGGGACATTCTCCTACAATGAGCAGTTCTTC. This translates into CASSAPGTFSYNEQFF.

This chain joins TRBV15 and TRBJ1-4; D remains ambiguous. V was trimmed by 7 bases and J by 0 bases, leaving 9 bases between them. Germline V lookup: CDR1 LNHNV, CDR2 YYDKDF (reference sequence). The CDR3 loop spans 14 amino acids. CDR3 protein: CATKTSATNEKLFF. CDR3 DNA sequence: TGTGCCACCAAAACATCCGCAACTAATGAAAAACTGTTTTTT.

This chain joins TRBV7-9 and TRBJ1-1; D not resolved. Per the germline V gene, CDR1 is SEHNR and CDR2 is FQNEAQ (reference sequence). The V end lost 0 bases, the J end lost 7 bases, and 6 bases lay between the germline ends. The CDR3 has 12 amino acids. The CDR3 DNA reads TGTGCCAGCAGCTTAGCAGTGGGTGAAGCTTTCTTT. This codes for CASSLAVGEAFF.

CDR3 sequence: CASSTRGPSNQPQHF. The CDR3 DNA reads as TGTGCCAGCAGTACCAGGGGTCCTAGCAATCAGCCCCAGCATTTT. The chain has TRBV27 and TRBJ1-5; a possible D gene is TRBD1 (6 bases). Trimming took 5 bases from V and 0 from J, leaving 11 bases between them. CDR3 size: 15 residues. Germline V gene data show CDR1 as MNHEY and CDR2 as SMNVEV (reference sequence).

The chain employs TRBV6-5 and TRBJ1-1, with a weak D call TRBD1 (5 bases). Germline V gives CDR1 MNHEY, CDR2 SVGAGI. Between the trimmed V and J ends, which lost 1 base and 1 base, there was a span of 10 bases. The CDR3 extends over 15 amino acids. CDR3 residues: CASSYLFDRNTEAFF. The CDR3 nucleotides are TGTGCCAGCAGTTACTTATTCGACAGGAACACTGAAGCTTTCTTT.

This chain connects TRBV7-8 to TRBJ2-7; the D is unclear. Germline CDR1 SGHVS, CDR2 FQNEAQ. The CDR3 extends over 14 amino acids. Between the trimmed V and J ends, which lost 6 bases and 5 bases, there was a span of 17 bases. Written as DNA, the CDR3 is TGTGCCAGCAGTACCCTGGGCGGAGAAGACGAGCAGTACTTC. As protein: CASSTLGGEDEQYF.

Points on this clone: Other DNA sequences in this specimen translate into the identical CDR3. V usage is TRBV7-9 and J usage is TRBJ1-5; D perhaps matches TRBD1 (5 bases). This CDR3 spans 13 amino acids. From germline, CDR1 is SEHNR and CDR2 FQNEAQ (reference sequence). Trimming took off 5 bases at V and 2 bases at J, with 7 bases between the two ends. CDR3 sequence: CASSRGGNQPQHF. In nucleotides, the CDR3 is TGTGCCAGCAGCCGGGGGGGCAATCAGCCCCAGCATTTT.